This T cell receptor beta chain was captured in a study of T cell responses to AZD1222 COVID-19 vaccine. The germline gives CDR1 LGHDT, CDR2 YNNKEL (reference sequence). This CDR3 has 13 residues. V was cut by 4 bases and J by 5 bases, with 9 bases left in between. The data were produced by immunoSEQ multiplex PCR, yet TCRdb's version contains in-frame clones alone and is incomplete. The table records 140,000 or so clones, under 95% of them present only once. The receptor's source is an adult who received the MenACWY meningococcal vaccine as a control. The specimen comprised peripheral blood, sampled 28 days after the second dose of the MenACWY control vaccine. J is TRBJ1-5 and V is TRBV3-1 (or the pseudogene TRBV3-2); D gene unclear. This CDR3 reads CASSLSPDQPQHF. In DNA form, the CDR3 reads TGTGCCAGCAGCCTTTCCCCAGATCAGCCCCAGCATTTT.